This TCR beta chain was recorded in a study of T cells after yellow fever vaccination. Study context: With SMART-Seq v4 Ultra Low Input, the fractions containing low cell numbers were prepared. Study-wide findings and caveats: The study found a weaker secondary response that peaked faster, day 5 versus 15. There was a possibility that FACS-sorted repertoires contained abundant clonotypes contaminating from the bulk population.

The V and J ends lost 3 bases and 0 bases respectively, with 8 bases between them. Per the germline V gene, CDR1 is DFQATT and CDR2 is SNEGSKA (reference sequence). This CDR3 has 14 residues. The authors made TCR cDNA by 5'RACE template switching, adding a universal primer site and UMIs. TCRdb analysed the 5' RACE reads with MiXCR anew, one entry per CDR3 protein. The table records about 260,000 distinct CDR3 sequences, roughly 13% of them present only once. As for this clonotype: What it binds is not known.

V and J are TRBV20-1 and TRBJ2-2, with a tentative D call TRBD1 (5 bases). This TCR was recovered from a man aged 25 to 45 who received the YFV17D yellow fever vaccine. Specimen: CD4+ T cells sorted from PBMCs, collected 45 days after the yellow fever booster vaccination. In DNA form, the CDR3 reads TGCAGTGCTAGTGAGACAGCGAACACCGGGGAGCTGTTTTTT. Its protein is CSASETANTGELFF.